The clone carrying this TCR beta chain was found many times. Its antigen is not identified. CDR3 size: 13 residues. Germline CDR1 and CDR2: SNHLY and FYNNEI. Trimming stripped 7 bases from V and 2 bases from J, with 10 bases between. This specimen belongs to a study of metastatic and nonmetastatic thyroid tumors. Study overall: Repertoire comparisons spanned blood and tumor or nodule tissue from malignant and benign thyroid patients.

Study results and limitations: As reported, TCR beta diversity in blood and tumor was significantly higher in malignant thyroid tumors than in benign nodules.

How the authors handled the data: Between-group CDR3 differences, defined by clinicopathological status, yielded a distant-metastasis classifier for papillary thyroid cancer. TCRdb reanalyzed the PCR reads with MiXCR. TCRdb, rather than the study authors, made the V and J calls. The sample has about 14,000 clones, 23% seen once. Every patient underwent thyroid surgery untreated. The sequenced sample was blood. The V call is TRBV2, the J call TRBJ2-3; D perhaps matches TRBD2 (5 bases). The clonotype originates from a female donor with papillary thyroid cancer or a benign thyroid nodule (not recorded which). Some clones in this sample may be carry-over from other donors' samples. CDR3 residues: CASMEEFTDTQYF. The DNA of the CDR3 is TGTGCCAGCATGGAGGAGTTCACAGATACGCAGTATTTT.